These T cell receptor beta chains were read from a single sample in a study of OX40 agonist ivuxolimab in advanced cancers. Method: immunoSEQ multiplex PCR; TCRdb's copy keeps in-frame clones and lacks some. The sample contains roughly 46,000 clones, approximately 88% of which appear only once. The source material was CD4+ or CD8+ T cells sorted from blood, sampled in a trial of the OX40 agonist ivuxolimab. Receptors originate from an adult with an advanced solid tumor such as melanoma, head and neck, liver or kidney cancer. Both conserved end residues are part of each CDR3. A D gene is named only where the DNA matches it firmly. Size values are once, few and many counts, or a class for expanded clones, and some rows have none.

>TRBJ2-2|once|-|TRBV28
CASSPSQGNTGELFF
TGTGCCAGCAGTCCATCGCAGGGAAACACCGGGGAGCTGTTTTTT
>TRBJ2-1|-|-|TRBV15
CATSRIGTGYNEQFF
TGTGCCACCAGCAGGATCGGGACGGGCTACAATGAGCAGTTCTTC
>TRBJ2-2|-|-|TRBV7-9
CASSLELRGELFF
TGTGCCAGCAGCTTAGAATTGAGGGGGGAGCTGTTTTTT
>TRBJ2-7|once|-|TRBV6-5
CASSPPGTLSYEQYF
TGTGCCAGCAGCCCCCCAGGGACCCTCTCCTACGAGCAGTACTTC
>TRBJ1-1|-|-|TRBV6-6
CASRTYKGSPEAFF
TGTGCCAGCCGCACGTACAAGGGTTCTCCTGAAGCTTTCTTT
>TRBJ1-1|once|-|TRBV27
CASNSGWGNTEAFF
TGTGCCAGCAATTCTGGATGGGGGAACACTGAAGCTTTCTTT
>TRBJ2-7|-|-|TRBV19
CASSRPTGREQYF
TGTGCCAGTAGTAGGCCCACAGGGCGCGAGCAGTACTTC
>TRBJ1-5|few|TRBD1|TRBV28
CASRSWTGSTQPQHF
TGTGCCAGCAGGTCCTGGACAGGGTCTACTCAGCCCCAGCATTTT
>TRBJ2-2|large|TRBD1|TRBV6-4
CASRGTGDGTGELFF
TGTGCCAGCAGAGGGACAGGGGACGGCACCGGGGAGCTGTTTTTT
>TRBJ2-2|-|-|TRBV29-1
CSVVGSGELFF
TGCAGCGTTGTGGGGTCCGGGGAGCTGTTTTTT
>TRBJ2-7|-|TRBD2|TRBV28
CASTLAGGAYEQYF
TGTGCCAGCACGTTAGCGGGAGGGGCCTACGAGCAGTACTTC
>TRBJ1-1|-|-|TRBV20-1
CSANGPLGAFF
TGCAGTGCCAATGGACCGTTGGGAGCTTTCTTT
>TRBJ1-4|-|-|TRBV28
CASSLPGTLNEKLFF
TGTGCCAGCAGTTTACCCGGGACGCTTAATGAAAAACTGTTTTTT
>TRBJ2-7|-|-|TRBV4-1
CASSQVLRDEQYF
TGCGCCAGCAGCCAAGTTTTACGGGATGAGCAGTACTTC
>TRBJ2-7|-|TRBD1|TRBV11-2
CASTRDRGDYEQYF
TGTGCCAGCACCCGGGACAGGGGGGACTACGAGCAGTACTTC
>TRBJ2-4|-|-|TRBV2
CASSDGHSIQYF
TGTGCCAGCAGTGACGGACATAGCATTCAGTACTTC
>TRBJ2-1|-|TRBD2|TRBV6-5
CASSYLAGLGYNEQFF
TGTGCCAGCAGTTATTTGGCGGGACTAGGATACAATGAGCAGTTCTTC
>TRBJ2-5|-|-|TRBV9
CASSVDPSSGLETQYF
TGTGCCAGCAGCGTAGACCCTTCCAGCGGGCTAGAGACCCAGTACTTC
>TRBJ1-5|-|-|TRBV7-2
CASRDDRSNQPQHF
TGTGCCAGCAGGGATGACAGAAGCAATCAGCCCCAGCATTTT
>TRBJ2-7|-|-|TRBV18
CASSQGRDFFEQYF
TGTGCCAGCTCACAAGGCAGGGATTTTTTCGAGCAGTACTTC
>TRBJ2-2|once|-|TRBV6-4
CASSGQANENTGELFF
TGTGCCAGCAGTGGACAGGCTAATGAGAACACCGGGGAGCTGTTTTTT
>TRBJ1-2|-|-|TRBV28
CASSSPGQRPYGYTF
TGTGCCAGCAGTTCTCCCGGGCAGAGGCCATATGGCTACACCTTC
>TRBJ2-5|-|-|TRBV4-2
CASSQGSGQRRETQYF
TGTGCCAGCAGCCAAGGGTCCGGGCAGAGGAGGGAGACCCAGTACTTC
>TRBJ2-1|-|-|TRBV27
CASSRSDRNNEQFF
TGTGCCAGCAGTCGTAGCGACCGAAACAATGAGCAGTTCTTC
>TRBJ2-5|few|TRBD2|TRBV5-1
CASSSQLAGEAETQYF
TGCGCCAGCAGCTCTCAACTAGCGGGAGAGGCGGAGACCCAGTACTTC
>TRBJ1-2|-|-|TRBV18
CASSPDRGYGYTF
TGTGCCAGCTCTCCAGATCGGGGATATGGCTACACCTTC